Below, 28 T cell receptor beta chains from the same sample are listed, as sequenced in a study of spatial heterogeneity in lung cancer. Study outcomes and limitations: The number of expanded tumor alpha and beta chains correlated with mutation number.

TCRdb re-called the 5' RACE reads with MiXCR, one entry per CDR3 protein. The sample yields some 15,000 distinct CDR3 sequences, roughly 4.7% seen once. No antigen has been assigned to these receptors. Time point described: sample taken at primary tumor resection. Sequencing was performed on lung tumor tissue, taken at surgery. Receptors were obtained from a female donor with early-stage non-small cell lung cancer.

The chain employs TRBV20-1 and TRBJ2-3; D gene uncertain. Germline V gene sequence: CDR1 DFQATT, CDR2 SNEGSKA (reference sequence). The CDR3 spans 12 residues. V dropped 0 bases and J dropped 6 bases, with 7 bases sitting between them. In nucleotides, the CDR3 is TGCAGTGCTAGAGAGATTCCCGATACGCAGTATTTT. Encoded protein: CSAREIPDTQYF.

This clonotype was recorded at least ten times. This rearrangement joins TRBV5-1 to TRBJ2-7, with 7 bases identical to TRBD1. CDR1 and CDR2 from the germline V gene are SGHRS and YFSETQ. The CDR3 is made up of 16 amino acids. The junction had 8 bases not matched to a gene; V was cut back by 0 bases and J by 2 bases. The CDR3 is CASSLALTGTPYEQYF. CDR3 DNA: TGCGCCAGCAGCTTGGCCCTGACAGGGACGCCCTACGAGCAGTACTTC.

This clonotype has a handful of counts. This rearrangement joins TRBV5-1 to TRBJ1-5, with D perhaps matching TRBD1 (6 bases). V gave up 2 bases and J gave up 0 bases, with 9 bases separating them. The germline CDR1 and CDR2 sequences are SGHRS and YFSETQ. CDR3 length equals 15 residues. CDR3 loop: CASSFSGDSNQPQHF. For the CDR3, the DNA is TGCGCCAGCAGCTTCTCAGGGGATAGCAATCAGCCCCAGCATTTT.

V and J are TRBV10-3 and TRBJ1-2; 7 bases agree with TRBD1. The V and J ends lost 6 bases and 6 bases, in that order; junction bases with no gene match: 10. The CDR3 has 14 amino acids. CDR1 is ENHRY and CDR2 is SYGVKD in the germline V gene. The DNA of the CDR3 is TGTGCCATCAGGGCGGGACAGCTCTCCGATGGCTACACCTTC. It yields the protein CAIRAGQLSDGYTF.

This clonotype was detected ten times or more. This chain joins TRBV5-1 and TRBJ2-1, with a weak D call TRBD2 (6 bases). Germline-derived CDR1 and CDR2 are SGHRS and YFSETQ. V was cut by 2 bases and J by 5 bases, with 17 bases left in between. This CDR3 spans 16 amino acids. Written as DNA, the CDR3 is TGCGCCAGCAGCTTCGGGACTCCCAATCGGGACAATGAGCAGTTCTTC. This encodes CASSFGTPNRDNEQFF.

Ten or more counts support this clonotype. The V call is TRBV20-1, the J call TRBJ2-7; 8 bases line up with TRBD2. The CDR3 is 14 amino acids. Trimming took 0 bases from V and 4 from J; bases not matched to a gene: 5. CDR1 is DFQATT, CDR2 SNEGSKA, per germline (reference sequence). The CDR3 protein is CSARDKERGYEQYF. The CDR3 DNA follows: TGCAGTGCTAGAGATAAGGAGCGGGGGTACGAGCAGTACTTC.

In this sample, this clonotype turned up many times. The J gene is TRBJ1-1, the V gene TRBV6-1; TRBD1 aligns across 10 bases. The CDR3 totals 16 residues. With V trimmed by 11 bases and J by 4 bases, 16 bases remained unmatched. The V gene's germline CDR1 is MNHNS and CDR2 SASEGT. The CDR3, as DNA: TGTGCCTCCCACCCCGACAGGGGGCGCGGGGGCACTGAAGCTTTCTTT. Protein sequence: CASHPDRGRGGTEAFF.

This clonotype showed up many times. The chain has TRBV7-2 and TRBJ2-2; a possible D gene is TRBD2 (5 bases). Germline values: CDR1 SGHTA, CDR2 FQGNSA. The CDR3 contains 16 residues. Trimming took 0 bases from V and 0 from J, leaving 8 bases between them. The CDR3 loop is CASSLAADANTGELFF. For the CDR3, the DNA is TGTGCCAGCAGCTTAGCAGCGGACGCGAACACCGGGGAGCTGTTTTTT.

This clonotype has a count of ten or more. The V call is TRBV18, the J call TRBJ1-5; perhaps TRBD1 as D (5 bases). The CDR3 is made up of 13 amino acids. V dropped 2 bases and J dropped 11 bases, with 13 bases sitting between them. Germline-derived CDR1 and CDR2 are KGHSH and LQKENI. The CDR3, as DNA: TGTGCCAGCTCACCAGGGCAGGGCCCTTCCCAGCATTTT. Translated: CASSPGQGPSQHF. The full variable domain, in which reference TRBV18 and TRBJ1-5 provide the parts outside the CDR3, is NAGVMQNPRHLVRRRGQEARLRCSPMKGHSHVYWYRQLPEEGLKFMVYLQKENIIDESGMPKERFSAEFPKEGPSILRIQQVVRGDSAAYFCASSPGQGPSQHFGDGTRLSIL.

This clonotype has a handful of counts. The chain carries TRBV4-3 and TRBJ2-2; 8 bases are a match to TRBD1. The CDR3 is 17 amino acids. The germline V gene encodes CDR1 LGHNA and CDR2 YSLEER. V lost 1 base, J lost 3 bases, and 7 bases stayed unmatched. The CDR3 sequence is CASSQGAGGVDTGELFF. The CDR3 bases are TGCGCCAGCAGCCAAGGGGCAGGGGGCGTGGACACCGGGGAGCTGTTTTTT.

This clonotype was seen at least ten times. In DNA, the CDR3 is TGTGCCAGCAGCTTGGGGGACGGACACACCGGGGAGCTGTTTTTT. Protein: CASSLGDGHTGELFF. The rearrangement uses TRBV7-9 and TRBJ2-2; tentatively, D is TRBD1 or TRBD2 (5 bases each). The V and J ends lost 3 bases and 3 bases respectively, with 11 bases between them. This CDR3 is built from 15 residues. In germline, CDR1 is SEHNR, CDR2 FQNEAQ (reference sequence).

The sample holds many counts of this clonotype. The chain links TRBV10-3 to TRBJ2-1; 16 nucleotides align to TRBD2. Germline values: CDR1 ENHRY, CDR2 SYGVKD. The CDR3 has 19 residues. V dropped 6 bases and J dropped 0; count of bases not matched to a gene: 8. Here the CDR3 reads CAIRPGLAGGTSSYNEQFF. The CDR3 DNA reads TGTGCCATCAGGCCGGGACTAGCGGGGGGGACGAGCTCCTACAATGAGCAGTTCTTC.

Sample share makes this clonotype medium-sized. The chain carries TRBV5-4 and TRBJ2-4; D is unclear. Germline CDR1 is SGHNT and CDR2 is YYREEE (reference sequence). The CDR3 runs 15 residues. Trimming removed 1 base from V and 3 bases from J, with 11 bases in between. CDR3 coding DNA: TGTGCCAGCAGCTTGACTGGCAAGGTCAAAAACATTCAGTACTTC. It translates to CASSLTGKVKNIQYF.

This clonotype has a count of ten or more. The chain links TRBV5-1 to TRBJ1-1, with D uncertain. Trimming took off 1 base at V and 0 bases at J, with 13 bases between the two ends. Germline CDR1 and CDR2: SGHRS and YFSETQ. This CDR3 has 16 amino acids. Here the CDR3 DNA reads TGCGCCAGCAGCTTGCAGTTAACCTCTATGAACACTGAAGCTTTCTTT. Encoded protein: CASSLQLTSMNTEAFF.

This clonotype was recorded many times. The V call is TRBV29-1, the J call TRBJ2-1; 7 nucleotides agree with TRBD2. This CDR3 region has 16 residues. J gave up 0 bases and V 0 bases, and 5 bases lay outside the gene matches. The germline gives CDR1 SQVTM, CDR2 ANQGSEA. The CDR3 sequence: CSVEEGSGASYNEQFF. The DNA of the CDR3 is TGCAGCGTTGAAGAAGGAAGCGGGGCCTCCTACAATGAGCAGTTCTTC.

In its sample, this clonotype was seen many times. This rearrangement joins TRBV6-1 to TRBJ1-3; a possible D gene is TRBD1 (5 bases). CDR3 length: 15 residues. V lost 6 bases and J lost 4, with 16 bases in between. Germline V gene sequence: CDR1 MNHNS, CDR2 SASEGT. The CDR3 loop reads CASSDLRVSGNTIYF. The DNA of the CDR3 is TGTGCCAGCAGCGATCTCAGGGTTTCCGGAAACACCATATATTTT.

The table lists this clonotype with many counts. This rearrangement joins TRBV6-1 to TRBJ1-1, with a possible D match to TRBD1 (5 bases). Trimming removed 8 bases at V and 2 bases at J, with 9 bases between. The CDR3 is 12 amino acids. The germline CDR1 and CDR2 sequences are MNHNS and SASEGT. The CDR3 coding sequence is TGTGCCAGCGCGGGGGGTAACACTGAAGCTTTCTTT. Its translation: CASAGGNTEAFF.

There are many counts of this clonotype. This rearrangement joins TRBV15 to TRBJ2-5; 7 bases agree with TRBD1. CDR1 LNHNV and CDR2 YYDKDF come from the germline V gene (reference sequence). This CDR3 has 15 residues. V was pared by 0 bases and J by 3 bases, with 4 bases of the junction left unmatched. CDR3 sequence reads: CATSRDTGEEETQYF. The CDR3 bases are TGTGCCACCAGCAGAGATACAGGGGAAGAAGAGACCCAGTACTTC.

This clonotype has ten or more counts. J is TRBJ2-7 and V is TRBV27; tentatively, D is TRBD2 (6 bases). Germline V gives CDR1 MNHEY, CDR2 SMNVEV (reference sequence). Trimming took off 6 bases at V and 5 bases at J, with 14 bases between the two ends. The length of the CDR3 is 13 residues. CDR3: CASRLRGNDEQYF. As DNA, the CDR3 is TGTGCCAGCAGATTACGGGGGAACGACGAGCAGTACTTC.

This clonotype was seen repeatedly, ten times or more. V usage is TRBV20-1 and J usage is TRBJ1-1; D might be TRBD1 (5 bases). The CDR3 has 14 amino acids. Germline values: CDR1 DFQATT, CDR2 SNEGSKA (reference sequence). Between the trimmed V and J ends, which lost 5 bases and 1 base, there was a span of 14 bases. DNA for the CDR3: TGCAGTGCTGTAAAAGACAGTACGAACACTGAAGCTTTCTTT. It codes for CSAVKDSTNTEAFF.

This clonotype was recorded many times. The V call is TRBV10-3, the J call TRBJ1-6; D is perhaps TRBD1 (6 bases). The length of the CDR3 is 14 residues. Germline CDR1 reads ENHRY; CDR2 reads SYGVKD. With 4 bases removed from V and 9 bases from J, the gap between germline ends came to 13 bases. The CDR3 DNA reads TGTGCCATCAGTGCAGGGGACGGTGGTTCACCCCTCCACTTT. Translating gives CAISAGDGGSPLHF.

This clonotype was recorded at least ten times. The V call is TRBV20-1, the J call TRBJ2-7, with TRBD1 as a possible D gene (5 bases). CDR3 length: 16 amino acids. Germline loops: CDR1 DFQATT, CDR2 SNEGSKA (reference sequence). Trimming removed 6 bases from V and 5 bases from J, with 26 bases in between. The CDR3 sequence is CSAGPTYRSPDHEQYF. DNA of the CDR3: TGCAGTGCCGGACCGACTTACAGGTCCCCAGACCACGAGCAGTACTTC.

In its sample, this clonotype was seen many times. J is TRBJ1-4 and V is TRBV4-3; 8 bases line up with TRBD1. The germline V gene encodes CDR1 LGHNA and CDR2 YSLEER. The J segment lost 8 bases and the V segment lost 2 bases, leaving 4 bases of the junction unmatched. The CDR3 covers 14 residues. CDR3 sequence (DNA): TGCGCCAGCAGCCAACAGGGGGCTGGGGAAAAACTGTTTTTT. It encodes CASSQQGAGEKLFF.

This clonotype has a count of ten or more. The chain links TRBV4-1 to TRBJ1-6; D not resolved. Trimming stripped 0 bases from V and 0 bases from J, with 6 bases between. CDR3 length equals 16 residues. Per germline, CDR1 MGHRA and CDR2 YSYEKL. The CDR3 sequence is CASSQESNSYNSPLHF. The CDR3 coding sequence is TGCGCCAGCAGCCAAGAATCCAACTCCTATAATTCACCCCTCCACTTT.

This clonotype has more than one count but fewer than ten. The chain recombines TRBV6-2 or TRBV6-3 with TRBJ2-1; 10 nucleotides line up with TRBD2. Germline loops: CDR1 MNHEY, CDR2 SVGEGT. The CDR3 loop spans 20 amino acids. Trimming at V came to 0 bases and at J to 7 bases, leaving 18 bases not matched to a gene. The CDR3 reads CASSYSGVLWSLAGDNEQFF. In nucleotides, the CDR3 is TGTGCCAGCAGTTACTCCGGAGTTTTGTGGTCGCTAGCGGGAGATAATGAGCAGTTCTTC.

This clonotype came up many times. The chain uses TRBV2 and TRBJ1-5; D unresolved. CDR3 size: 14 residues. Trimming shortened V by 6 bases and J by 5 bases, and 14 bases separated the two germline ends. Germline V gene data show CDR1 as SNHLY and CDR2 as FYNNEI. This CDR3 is CASRSGQRDQPQHF. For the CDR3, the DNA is TGTGCCAGCAGGAGTGGTCAACGGGATCAGCCCCAGCATTTT.

The chain's CDR3 is CASSLSPEGGEQYF. CDR3 in DNA: TGTGCCAGCAGCTTATCACCCGAGGGAGGCGAGCAGTACTTC. The V call is TRBV7-2, the J call TRBJ2-7; tentatively, D is TRBD2 (6 bases). This CDR3 has 14 residues. Germline V lookup: CDR1 SGHTA, CDR2 FQGNSA. The germline V and J ends were trimmed by 2 bases and 6 bases, with 14 bases remaining between them.

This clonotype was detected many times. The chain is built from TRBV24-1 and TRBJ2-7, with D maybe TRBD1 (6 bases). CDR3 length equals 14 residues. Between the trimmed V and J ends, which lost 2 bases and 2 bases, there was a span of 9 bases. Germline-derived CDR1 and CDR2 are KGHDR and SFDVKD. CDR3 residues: CATSDSTGPYEQYF. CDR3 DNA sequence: TGTGCCACCAGTGATTCCACAGGGCCCTACGAGCAGTACTTC.